The 16 T cell receptor beta chains listed next were all sequenced from one sample in a study of a mutant IDH1 vaccine in newly diagnosed glioma. Assay: immunoSEQ multiplex PCR; the TCRdb copy retains only in-frame clones and omits some. Among tens of thousands of clones listed, 60% to 85% were seen once. The antigens of these receptors remain unknown. Noted time point: week 35, safety follow-up. The investigators gave 300 ug of mutant IDH1 20-mer peptide in each vaccine dose, together with topical imiquimod. The sequenced sample was PBMCs, obtained from a glioma patient whose treatment included an IDH1 peptide vaccine. The receptors shown here come from a man in his forties with glioma.

This rearrangement joins TRBV7-2 to TRBJ2-1; D gene unclear. CDR3 length: 11 residues. V shed 4 bases and J shed 8 bases, with 6 bases lying between them. Germline-derived CDR1 and CDR2 are SGHTA and FQGNSA. The CDR3 DNA follows: TGTGCCAGCAGCTCAATCGATGAGCAGTTCTTC. This sequence encodes CASSSIDEQFF.

This clone was found a few times. The rearrangement links TRBV6-4 to TRBJ2-5, with 11 bases lining up with TRBD2. V was clipped by 4 bases and J by 2 bases; unmatched bases: 3. The CDR3 is 15 residues long. In germline, CDR1 is MRHNA, CDR2 SNTAGT. CDR3 amino acids: CASSAIAGGQETQYF. In DNA, the CDR3 is TGTGCCAGCAGTGCAATAGCGGGAGGGCAAGAGACCCAGTACTTC.

The rearrangement joins TRBV7-9 to TRBJ2-7; perhaps TRBD1 as D (6 bases). This CDR3 has 14 residues. Germline assignment: CDR1 SEHNR and CDR2 FQNEAQ (reference sequence). The germline V and J ends were trimmed by 5 bases and 5 bases, with 16 bases remaining between them. In nucleotides, the CDR3 is TGTGCCAGCAGCCAGCACGGACAGAAGAACGAGCAGTACTTC. Residues: CASSQHGQKNEQYF.

The chain has TRBV27 and TRBJ2-2; 14 bases line up with TRBD2. V lost 6 bases to trimming and J lost 7 bases; unmatched junction nucleotides: 4. The germline CDR1 and CDR2 sequences are MNHEY and SMNVEV (reference sequence). The CDR3 has 15 amino acids. For the CDR3, the DNA is TGTGCCAGCAGGCCGGGACTAGCGGGAGTCGGGGAGCTGTTTTTT. Its protein is CASRPGLAGVGELFF.

This chain joins TRBV4-1 and TRBJ2-7; 8 bases match TRBD1. The CDR3 covers 14 residues. Per germline, CDR1 MGHRA and CDR2 YSYEKL. V lost 5 bases to trimming and J lost 6 bases; unmatched junction nucleotides: 9. CDR3 sequence reads: CASSGQGHGGEQYF. The CDR3 DNA sequence: TGCGCCAGCAGCGGACAGGGCCATGGGGGCGAGCAGTACTTC.

The rearrangement joins TRBV5-1 to TRBJ1-1; no reliable D call. Germline CDR1 is SGHRS and CDR2 is YFSETQ. The CDR3 totals 17 residues. The germline V and J ends were trimmed by 0 bases and 0 bases, with 15 bases remaining between them. The CDR3 region is CASSLGWQEGLNTEAFF. CDR3 in DNA: TGCGCCAGCAGCTTGGGGTGGCAGGAGGGCCTGAACACTGAAGCTTTCTTT.

The chain carries TRBV5-8 and TRBJ2-6, with D possibly TRBD1 on 7 matching bases. The V end lost 0 bases, the J end lost 0 bases, and 16 bases lay between the germline ends. The CDR3 covers 19 residues. Germline V gene data show CDR1 as SGHTS and CDR2 as YDEGEE. CDR3 nucleotides: TGTGCCAGCAGCTTGGTCGGCGGGACAGACCTCTCTGGGGCCAACGTCCTGACTTTC. It encodes CASSLVGGTDLSGANVLTF.

The chain has TRBV19 and TRBJ2-2; D call uncertain. The CDR3 runs 14 residues. Germline values: CDR1 LNHDA, CDR2 SQIVND (reference sequence). V was clipped by 2 bases and J by 0 bases, with 4 bases between them. The CDR3 spells CASSIKSNTGELFF. CDR3 in DNA: TGTGCCAGTAGTATAAAATCGAACACCGGGGAGCTGTTTTTT.

This clone was counted a few times. This chain connects TRBV7-8 to TRBJ2-6, with D maybe TRBD2 (6 bases). Germline CDR1 reads SGHVS; CDR2 reads FQNEAQ. This CDR3 comprises 18 residues. The V end was cut by 2 bases, the J end by 0 bases, with 14 bases between. This chain's CDR3 is CASSLRAGFGSGANVLTF. The CDR3 DNA is TGTGCCAGCAGCTTAAGGGCGGGGTTTGGCTCTGGGGCCAACGTCCTGACTTTC.

The J gene is TRBJ2-3, the V gene TRBV10-3; a possible D gene is TRBD2 (6 bases). V was clipped by 6 bases and J by 4 bases, with 17 bases between them. Germline CDR1 is ENHRY and CDR2 is SYGVKD. The CDR3 contains 15 residues. In nucleotides, the CDR3 is TGTGCCATCAGGCCTGGGACTTCGGGGGCAGATACGCAGTATTTT. Translating it yields CAIRPGTSGADTQYF.

The chain couples TRBV6-5 to TRBJ2-7, with 11 nucleotides matching TRBD1. The germline V gene has CDR1 MNHEY and CDR2 SVGAGI. With 4 bases clipped from V and 2 bases from J, the junction kept 1 base outside the gene matches. The CDR3 consists of 14 residues. The CDR3 is CASSLGQGAYEQYF. The CDR3 region has the DNA TGTGCCAGCAGTTTGGGACAGGGGGCCTACGAGCAGTACTTC.

The rearrangement joins TRBV6-1 to TRBJ1-1, with a possible D match to TRBD1 (5 bases). Germline loops: CDR1 MNHNS, CDR2 SASEGT. CDR3 length: 16 amino acids. Trimming took 0 bases from V and 11 from J, leaving 22 bases between them. The CDR3 loop reads CASSEALGGNMGSAFF. The CDR3, as DNA: TGTGCCAGCAGTGAAGCGCTCGGGGGAAACATGGGGAGCGCTTTCTTT.

CDR3 protein: CASSQKSNMNTEAFF. CDR3 in DNA: TGTGCCAGCAGCCAAAAGTCTAACATGAACACTGAAGCTTTCTTT. This chain connects TRBV14 to TRBJ1-1; D unclear. Germline V gene sequence: CDR1 SGHDN, CDR2 FVKESK. The CDR3 totals 15 residues. Trimming cost V 2 bases and J 0 bases, with 10 bases left between them.

This clone occurred once. This chain links TRBV7-9 with TRBJ2-1, with 12 bases that match TRBD2. The CDR3 is 15 amino acids. The germline gives CDR1 SEHNR, CDR2 FQNEAQ (reference sequence). V shed 4 bases, J shed 7 bases, and the junction held 5 bases outside the gene matches. CDR3: CASSYGLAGLNEQFF. The DNA of the CDR3 is TGTGCCAGCAGCTACGGACTAGCGGGGCTTAATGAGCAGTTCTTC.

The sample holds one count of this clone. This sequence joins TRBV7-2 and TRBJ1-5; D gene uncertain. The CDR3 loop spans 15 amino acids. Trimming removed 1 base from V and 6 bases from J, with 13 bases in between. Germline values: CDR1 SGHTA, CDR2 FQGNSA. CDR3 region: CASSLGHRVGQPQHF. DNA of the CDR3: TGTGCCAGCAGCTTAGGGCATAGGGTCGGTCAGCCCCAGCATTTT. The full variable domain, completed using reference TRBV7-2 and TRBJ1-5, is GAGVSQSPSNKVTEKGKDVELRCDPISGHTALYWYRQSLGQGLEFLIYFQGNSAPDKSGLPSDRFSAERTGGSVSTLTIQRTQQEDSAVYLCASSLGHRVGQPQHFGDGTRLSIL.

CDR3 nucleotides: TGTGCCAGCAGCGCCCAACTAGCGGGAGTGTGGGGTGAGCAGTTCTTC. Encoded protein: CASSAQLAGVWGEQFF. The V call is TRBV9, the J call TRBJ2-1, with 11 bases identical to TRBD2. In germline, CDR1 is SGDLS, CDR2 YYNGEE. This CDR3 comprises 16 residues. Trimming removed 3 bases from V and 9 bases from J; junction bases left unmatched: 11.